This T cell receptor beta chain was obtained from a study of a mutant IDH1 vaccine in newly diagnosed glioma. Study in general: Vaccination was launched 4-6 weeks after radiotherapy alone, or with temozolomide cycles. Former treatment meant radiotherapy, temozolomide, or both; the majority had gotten both. Study-level findings and limits: A vaccine-induced immune response developed in more than 85% of the patients.

Indicated time point: week 11, during vaccination. Doses consisted of 300 ug of mutant IDH1 20-mer peptide each, paired with topical imiquimod. The CDR3 has 15 residues. V shed 5 bases and J 1 base; nucleotides not matched to a gene: 2. Germline-derived CDR1 and CDR2 are MNHNY and SVGAGI (reference sequence). Concerning this clone itself: The antigen is unknown.

TCRdb's copy holds only in-frame clones and misses some; the assay was immunoSEQ multiplex PCR. The repertoire holds tens of thousands of clones, with around 77% as singletons. V and J are TRBV6-6 and TRBJ2-1; the match to TRBD1 covers 10 bases. The receptor comes from a woman aged 18-30 years with glioma. Material: PBMCs, obtained from a glioma patient whose treatment included an IDH1 peptide vaccine. The CDR3 loop reads CASSDRGQSYNEQFF. The CDR3 DNA follows: TGTGCCAGCAGTGACAGGGGGCAGTCCTACAATGAGCAGTTCTTC.